A single sample is the source of the 5 T cell receptor beta chains below, sequenced in a study of PD-1 blockade in mismatch repair-deficient tumors. The protocol was immunoSEQ multiplex PCR, while the TCRdb copy is restricted to in-frame clones and leaves out a portion. This sample has 40,000 to 60,000 clones; 77% occur once, and the top ten carry around 3.5%. Sequencing was performed on PBMCs, taken before pembrolizumab treatment. All receptors come from an adult with mismatch repair-deficient cancer.

This chain connects TRBV6-5 to TRBJ1-1, with D possibly TRBD1 on 5 matching bases. V was clipped by 3 bases and J by 6 bases, with 17 bases between them. The CDR3 is 15 residues long. The germline gives CDR1 MNHEY, CDR2 SVGAGI. The CDR3 DNA follows: TGTGCCAGCAGTTATGGAGACTGGACATTGGCTGAAGCTTTCTTT. Translated, it gives CASSYGDWTLAEAFF.

The chain couples TRBV15 to TRBJ1-5, with D possibly TRBD1 on 6 matching bases. Germline values: CDR1 LNHNV, CDR2 YYDKDF (reference sequence). Trimming pared 5 bases from V and 0 bases from J, leaving 11 bases between. CDR3 length: 15 amino acids. The CDR3 DNA reads TGTGCCACCAGCGGAGGGACAACTAGCAATCAGCCCCAGCATTTT. Translated, it gives CATSGGTTSNQPQHF.

This clone was counted between two and nine times. The chain recombines TRBV7-9 with TRBJ2-1; the D is unclear. This CDR3 comprises 13 residues. Germline V gene sequence: CDR1 SEHNR, CDR2 FQNEAQ (reference sequence). Trimming left V 5 bases short and J 9 bases short, with 14 bases between. The CDR3 DNA follows: TGTGCCAGCAGCCCCGGTACGTTGAGTGAGCAGTTCTTC. It is translated as CASSPGTLSEQFF. Full variable domain (outside the CDR3, taken from reference TRBV7-9 and TRBJ2-1): DTGVSQNPRHKITKRGQNVTFRCDPISEHNRLYWYRQTLGQGPEFLTYFQNEAQLEKSRLLSDRFSAERPKGSFSTLEIQRTEQGDSAMYLCASSPGTLSEQFFGPGTRLTVL.

The chain combines TRBV29-1 with TRBJ2-1; a possible D gene is TRBD2 (6 bases). Germline CDR1 reads SQVTM; CDR2 reads ANQGSEA. The V end was cut by 8 bases, the J end by 2 bases, with 16 bases between. This CDR3 comprises 14 residues. This CDR3 is CSSEGLPAYNEQFF. Here the CDR3 DNA reads TGCAGCTCGGAGGGCTTGCCGGCCTACAATGAGCAGTTCTTC.

The genes are TRBV30 and TRBJ1-1; 7 positions agree with TRBD1. The CDR3 covers 19 residues. Unmatched junction bases numbered 18, after V lost 2 bases and J lost 0 bases. Germline-derived CDR1 and CDR2 are GTSNPN and SVGIG (reference sequence). CDR3 sequence: CAWSKAGGSQGVMNTEAFF. CDR3 nucleotides: TGTGCCTGGAGTAAAGCGGGAGGCTCGCAGGGGGTCATGAACACTGAAGCTTTCTTT.